Here is one T cell receptor beta chain with its context. Antigen: not known. The time point is: cycle 4 day 1 (C4D1), after six to seven weeks of nivolumab. Each and every patient relapsed after autologous stem cell transplantation, and patients got differing brentuximab vedotin exposure. Germline CDR1 is SGHKS and CDR2 is YYEKEE (reference sequence). The V end was cut by 2 bases, the J end by 1 base, with 7 bases between. The CDR3 consists of 13 residues. Produced via immunoSEQ multiplex PCR; TCRdb's table is partial and in-frame only. The sample has about 96,000 clones, about 93% seen once. These data originate in a study of PD-1 blockade in classical Hodgkin lymphoma. Broader study findings: Patients with a complete response exhibited baseline diversity comparable to newly diagnosed patients. Reasons behind the repertoire differences stay unclear, perhaps disease activity or earlier therapy. A significant rise in TCR diversity was seen by C4D1 for CD4+ cells but not for CD8+ cells.

The sequencing here drew on peripheral blood mononuclear cells (PBMCs), taken before the fourth cycle of nivolumab. This TCR was sampled from a human donor with classical Hodgkin lymphoma. The chain carries TRBV5-5 and TRBJ2-7; D remains unclear. The DNA for the CDR3 is TGTGCCAGCAGCTTCGGCATTTCCTACGAGCAGTACTTC. Translating gives CASSFGISYEQYF.